This T cell receptor beta chain was obtained from a study of blood T cells in healthy people across ages (dated by TCRdb to 2013 to 2016). Study-wide context: Template switching captured roughly one uniquely barcoded TCR beta cDNA molecule per two T cells in model experiments. For two donors (one aged 18 to 30 and one aged 80 or older), the study analyzed two additional independent replicas of 1 million unique cDNA reads from the same blood draw. Donors of different ages were randomly distributed across sequencing lanes to avoid experimental bias. The donors were divided into four age groups: young (average about 16 years), middle-aged (around 41), aged (about 60) and long-lived (around 87). The study measured age-related changes in TCR beta repertoire diversity using deep sequencing normalized with unique cDNA molecular identifiers. General findings and caveats noted by the study authors: A strong correlation was found between observed TCR beta diversity and the percentage of naive T cells measured by flow cytometry. The CMV infection status of donors was not known, potentially confounding age-related changes in expanded clonotypes. Estimates of total diversity based on one million sequenced T cells were regarded as lower bounds and as underestimates. As age increased, observed TCR beta diversity per million T cells dropped in a roughly linear way, and a significant reduction was already evident by age about 40. The long-lived group showed more naive CD4+ T cells, fewer expanded clones and increased TCR diversity than the aged group, suggesting age selection. Since profiling was done on bulk unsorted PBMCs, naive and antigen-experienced compartments could not be conclusively compared.

The CDR3 starts with the cysteine, ends with the phenylalanine, and has 15 residues. Just the 45-base CDR3 DNA is kept, in frame starting at base 1. Between the V and J ends, shortened by 0 bases and 2 bases respectively, the junction contains 11 bases. From the germline V gene, CDR1 is LGHNA and CDR2 is YSLEER. Donors were a few dozen systemically healthy Caucasian individuals from Russia aged about 6 to 100 years. Ten milliliters of peripheral blood were drawn from each donor into EDTA-treated Vacutainer tubes. PBMCs were isolated by Ficoll-Paque density-gradient centrifugation, with at least 7 million obtained per sample. Total RNA, at least 6 micrograms per sample, was extracted from PBMCs with Trizol reagent. The percentages of naive CD45RAhigh/CD27high T cells were determined by flow cytometry on a PBMC aliquot from every donor. As regards this clonotype: This receptor's antigen is unknown. It has no much larger one-base neighbor in the sample; base qualities were not kept.

The method was 5' RACE. The reads were generated on an Illumina HiSeq 2500. A second PCR of about 6 to 11 cycles was run with a J-beta primer mix and a sample-barcoded 5' primer. Each TCR beta cDNA molecule received a unique molecular identifier from a template-switch 5' adaptor carrying 12 random nucleotides. Each sample yielded at least 3 million CDR3-containing paired-end reads. First-strand cDNA synthesis was performed from all RNA using the Mint cDNA synthesis kit, with priming by a TRBC-specific oligonucleotide. Following uracil-DNA glycosylase treatment, all cDNA underwent a first 18-cycle PCR with the universal primers M1SS and BC2_uni_R. The original methods were these. Each sample was normalized by randomly selecting 1 million high-quality reads, each carrying a distinct molecular identifier. Instead of being binned into consensus sequences, reads that shared molecular identifiers were thrown out. CDR3 identification, clonotype clustering and error correction used MiTCR with a Q25 quality threshold and the strictest error-elimination algorithm. A nonparametric unseen species model using Euler transformation provided a lower-bound estimate of total TCR beta diversity. Using fastp trimming at Q25 and MiXCR clonotype assembly, TCRdb reanalyzed the public sequencing data and kept in-frame beta chains. Merged by CDR3 protein, the rows form single entries marked with the most common genes and DNA. TCRdb, not the original authors, processed these V and J calls. For this sample there are about 680,000 distinct CDR3 sequences; around half appear just once. In total, the top ten clones hold roughly 34% of the sample.

Sample: blood. The chain uses TRBV4-3 and TRBJ2-7; the D segment is perhaps TRBD1 or TRBD2, each sharing 5 matched bases. This clonotype originated in a woman aged 60-75 years in good health. The nucleotide sequence is given as TGCGCCAGCAGCCAAGATCCTCGGGACGCCTACGAGCAGTACTTC. This gives the protein CASSQDPRDAYEQYF.